A single T cell receptor (beta chain) is shown here with its context. This entry is derived from a study of monozygotic twins with inflammatory bowel disease. Whole blood without T cell sorting served as the source of isolated total RNA. This CDR3 has 14 amino acids. CDR1 and CDR2 from the germline V gene are SEHNR and FQNEAQ (reference sequence). From the 5' RACE reads, TCRdb lists one entry per CDR3 protein and no DNA. Here the sample table reports approximately 390,000 distinct CDR3 sequences. The specimen was blood. The sequence was obtained from a human donor with ulcerative colitis or Crohn's disease, or a healthy co-twin of an affected twin (not recorded which). This sequence joins TRBV7-9 and TRBJ2-6. The CDR3 sequence: CASFLWGGANVLTF.